A single sample is the source of the 29 T cell receptor beta chains below, sequenced in a study of tumor and adjacent non-tumor tissue in lung cancer. The library came from three nested PCR rounds adapted from ARM-PCR protocols. TCRdb reprocessed the multiplex PCR reads via MiXCR and lists one record per CDR3 protein. The data contain approximately 100,000 distinct CDR3 sequences, 60% to 80% of them singletons. This sample's RNA came from whole unsorted tissue. Distant lung tissue was collected more than 3 cm away from the tumor edge. The sequenced sample consisted of distant non-tumor lung tissue. The receptors come from a man younger than 45 with non-small cell lung cancer.

The table lists this clonotype with many counts. The genes are TRBV5-5 and TRBJ2-3; 10 bases are a match to TRBD2. This CDR3 comprises 17 residues. Germline CDR1 and CDR2: SGHKS and YYEKEE (reference sequence). Losses at the gene ends were 4 bases for V and 1 base for J; bases not matched to a gene: 9. CDR3 sequence reads: CASSTRTGTSGTDTQYF. In DNA form, the CDR3 reads TGTGCCAGCAGCACGCGGACCGGGACTAGCGGCACAGATACGCAGTATTTT.

A note on this clonotype: At one boundary the junction diverges from the germline segment, which might be a read error. V is TRBV6-2 or TRBV6-3 and J is TRBJ2-3, with D unresolved. CDR3 size: 15 residues. Germline assignment: CDR1 MNHEY and CDR2 SVGEGT. The CDR3 DNA is TGTGACACCAGTCACTCGTTCTCCAGAGCAGATACACAGTATTTT. Protein sequence: CDTSHSFSRADTQYF.

About this clonotype: This may be a read error, as it is one base from a much larger clone. Here the CDR3 omits its conserved ending phenylalanine or tryptophan, so a read error is the likely source. This chain joins TRBV10-2 and TRBJ2-3; 7 bases agree with TRBD2. Germline lookup yields CDR1 WSHSY and CDR2 SAAADI. The CDR3 consists of 13 residues. Trimming cost V 6 bases and J 6 bases; bases outside gene matches: 6. This chain's CDR3 is CASSEDGRDTQYL. CDR3 DNA: TGCGCCAGCAGCGAAGACGGGAGGGATACGCAGTATTTA.

The chain employs TRBV7-8 and TRBJ2-7; possible D gene TRBD2, 7 bases. CDR1 and CDR2 (germline): SGHVS, FQNEAQ. Trimming removed 5 bases from V and 8 bases from J, with 22 bases in between. CDR3 length: 15 residues. The DNA of the CDR3 is TGTGCCAGCAGCCGGGGTGTGGACGGGGGGCTGCAGCAGTACTTC. Translating gives CASSRGVDGGLQQYF.

In the case of this clonotype: The conserved final phenylalanine or tryptophan is absent from the CDR3, which likely points to a read error. V and J are TRBV6-5 and TRBJ1-1, with TRBD1 matching 8 bases. CDR1 MNHEY and CDR2 SVGAGI come from the germline V gene. The CDR3 spans 14 residues. The CDR3: CASSSQNLQGVAFS. The CDR3 DNA sequence: TGTGCCAGTAGTTCACAAAACCTACAGGGGGTGGCTTTCTCT.

This clonotype was observed at least ten times. The J gene is TRBJ2-7, the V gene TRBV12-3 or TRBV12-4; the D is unclear. V was clipped by 7 bases and J by 8 bases, with 15 bases between them. This CDR3 spans 12 amino acids. CDR3 amino acids: CASTLAPGQQYF. Here the CDR3 DNA reads TGTGCCAGCACCCTGGCCCCTGGGCAGCAGTACTTC.

This clonotype was seen repeatedly, ten times or more. V and J are TRBV20-1 and TRBJ1-1, with D unresolved. Germline values: CDR1 DFQATT, CDR2 SNEGSKA (reference sequence). V was trimmed by 5 bases and J by 5 bases, leaving 18 bases between them. The CDR3 length is 14 residues. Here the CDR3 DNA reads TGCAGTGCTGCTTCGGTCGGCCTTGGGACTGAAGCTTTCTTT. Translating it yields CSAASVGLGTEAFF.

The chain has TRBV18 and TRBJ2-1, with 7 bases identical to TRBD2. Germline lookup yields CDR1 KGHSH and CDR2 LQKENI. This CDR3 contains 15 residues. The V gene end was trimmed by 2 bases and the J gene end by 2 bases; junction bases not matched to a gene: 3. CDR3 DNA sequence: TGTGCCAGCTCACCAGGGGGAGGGGCCTACAATGAGCAGTTCTTC. Encoded protein: CASSPGGGAYNEQFF. Full variable domain (remainder filled in from reference TRBV18 and TRBJ2-1): NAGVMQNPRHLVRRRGQEARLRCSPMKGHSHVYWYRQLPEEGLKFMVYLQKENIIDESGMPKERFSAEFPKEGPSILRIQQVVRGDSAAYFCASSPGGGAYNEQFFGPGTRLTVL.

This clonotype has a count of ten or more. The gene calls are TRBV29-1 and TRBJ1-2, with D unclear. The CDR3 is 13 amino acids. Deletions cut 2 bases from V and 4 bases from J, with 11 bases between. Germline V CDR1 and CDR2: SQVTM, ANQGSEA. The CDR3 reads CSVETISPYGYTF. CDR3 coding DNA: TGCAGCGTTGAAACCATTTCTCCCTATGGCTACACCTTC.

Concerning this clonotype itself: One junction end does not reproduce the germline sequence, and a read error may be involved. V usage is TRBV20-1 and J usage is TRBJ2-1; TRBD2 matches at 8 bases. Germline CDR1 reads DFQATT; CDR2 reads SNEGSKA (reference sequence). The CDR3 length is 13 residues. In nucleotides, the CDR3 is TGCAGTGATCATCTAGCGGGCCACAATGGGCAGTTCTTC. Protein product: CSDHLAGHNGQFF.

With regard to this clonotype: This may come from a read error, since a much larger clone is one base off. This chain uses TRBV5-4 with TRBJ1-4; D gene uncertain. CDR3 length: 14 residues. Germline CDR1 is SGHNT and CDR2 is YYREEE (reference sequence). CDR3 in DNA: TGTACCAGCAGCTCGCCAGAAGAGAATGAAAAACTGTTTTTT. This gives the protein CTSSSPEENEKLFF.

As regards this clonotype: A much larger clone sits a single nucleotide away, making a read error possible. The rearrangement links TRBV6-2 or TRBV6-3 to TRBJ2-7; the match to TRBD1 covers 11 bases. The CDR3 runs to 14 residues. Looked up from germline, CDR1 is MNHEY and CDR2 is SVGEGT. V was clipped by 10 bases and J by 2 bases; unmatched bases: 7. CDR3 sequence (DNA): TGTGCCAACAGGGGACAGGGGGTCACCTACGAGCAGTACTTC. Translated, it gives CANRGQGVTYEQYF.

As for this clonotype: This may be a read error, as it is one base from a much larger clone. The chain links TRBV6-5 to TRBJ2-4; tentatively, D is TRBD2 (6 bases). The germline V gene has CDR1 MNHEY and CDR2 SVGAGI. This CDR3 spans 14 amino acids. The CDR3 region is CASTYGGDRNIQYF. CDR3 sequence (DNA): TGTGCCAGCACTTACGGGGGTGACAGAAACATTCAGTACTTC.

This clonotype was counted at least ten times. A much larger clonotype is one base distant, so this may be a read error. The CDR3 region is CSVRDHDSGTQYF. In DNA form, the CDR3 reads TGCAGTGTTAGAGATCACGACAGCGGGACCCAGTACTTC. This chain uses TRBV20-1 with TRBJ2-5, with D tentatively TRBD1 or TRBD2 (5 bases each). The length of the CDR3 is 13 residues. The V gene's germline CDR1 is DFQATT and CDR2 SNEGSKA (reference sequence).

This clonotype was detected only a few times. It may be a read error: a sequence one base away is much more abundant. The chain has TRBV20-1 and TRBJ2-7; no reliable D call. The CDR3 sequence is 12 residues long. V was shortened by 5 bases and J by 2 bases, with 10 bases between the two germline ends. Per germline, CDR1 DFQATT and CDR2 SNEGSKA (reference sequence). The CDR3 bases are TGCAGTGCTTGGATCGTACCCTACGAGCAGTACTTC. This translates into CSAWIVPYEQYF.

V gene TRBV24-1 combines with J gene TRBJ1-5; D not resolved. Trimming removed 9 bases from V and 4 bases from J, with 9 bases in between. The CDR3 contains 12 residues. Germline V gene sequence: CDR1 KGHDR, CDR2 SFDVKD. The CDR3 DNA reads TGTGCCACCGCAGAAGCTAATCAGCCCCAGCATTTT. This codes for CATAEANQPQHF.

As for this clonotype: The junction departs from germline at one end; a sequencing error may be responsible. The chain recombines TRBV20-1 with TRBJ2-1, with D perhaps TRBD2 (6 bases). CDR1 and CDR2 from the germline V gene are DFQATT and SNEGSKA (reference sequence). CDR3 length: 14 amino acids. The CDR3 coding sequence is TGCAGTGGTCGGGACTTTGTCTCCTACAATGAGCAGTTATTC. Its protein is CSGRDFVSYNEQLF.

Turning to this clonotype: The CDR3 carries no conserved terminal phenylalanine or tryptophan, so it likely arises from a read error. The gene calls are TRBV12-3 or TRBV12-4 and TRBJ1-5, with D possibly TRBD1 on 5 matching bases. The CDR3 runs 14 residues. Deletions cut 7 bases from V and 3 bases from J, with 13 bases between. CDR3 DNA: TGTGCCAGCAATTTGGGGCAGTACAATCAGCCCCAGCATTCT. Protein: CASNLGQYNQPQHS.

Note on this clonotype: The junction shows a germline mismatch at one end, possibly a read error. J is TRBJ1-2 and V is TRBV5-4, with a possible D match to TRBD1 (6 bases). The CDR3 is made up of 14 amino acids. Germline V gene lookup returns CDR1 SGHNT and CDR2 YYREEE (reference sequence). The DNA of the CDR3 is TGTGTCAGCTGTCTGGGAGTAGGGGGCTATGGCTACACCTTC. Encoded protein: CVSCLGVGGYGYTF.

In nucleotides, the CDR3 is TGTGCCAGCAGCATCACAGGGGCTAGCGGGAGGGACGAGCAGTTCTTC. Its protein product is CASSITGASGRDEQFF. The chain carries TRBV11-2 and TRBJ2-1; the match to TRBD2 covers 12 bases. The CDR3 sequence is 16 residues long. Losses at the gene ends were 5 bases for V and 10 bases for J; bases not matched to a gene: 12. The germline gives CDR1 SGHAT, CDR2 FQNNGV.

The chain combines TRBV6-1 with TRBJ2-7; possible D gene TRBD2, 6 bases. The end of the DNA is better explained by TRBJ2-1, so the J call may be wrong. This CDR3 has 15 amino acids. The germline CDR1 and CDR2 sequences are MNHNS and SASEGT. CDR3 coding DNA: TGTGCCAGCAGTGATGGTGGGAGGTCGGTGGACGAGCAGTTCTTC. Translated: CASSDGGRSVDEQFF.

V is TRBV29-1 and J is TRBJ2-7; 11 nucleotides agree with TRBD1. Germline values: CDR1 SQVTM, CDR2 ANQGSEA. This CDR3 comprises 13 residues. CDR3 region: CGPGQGAGGEQYF. In DNA form, the CDR3 reads TGCGGCCCTGGACAGGGGGCCGGGGGCGAGCAGTACTTC.

A word on this clonotype: One end of the junction does not line up with germline, which may come from a read error. This chain joins TRBV11-2 and TRBJ2-2; D perhaps matches TRBD2 (5 bases). The germline V gene encodes CDR1 SGHAT and CDR2 FQNNGV. The CDR3 length is 14 residues. CDR3 amino acids: CVSSSLAGIGELFF. As DNA, the CDR3 is TGTGTCAGCAGCTCCCTAGCTGGCATCGGGGAGCTGTTTTTT.

J is TRBJ2-7 and V is TRBV7-9; D is unclear. CDR1 is SEHNR, CDR2 FQNEAQ, per germline (reference sequence). With 1 base removed from V and 0 bases from J, the gap between germline ends came to 7 bases. CDR3 length equals 14 residues. CDR3 bases: TGTGCCAGCAGCTTAGGGGCAGCCTCCTACGAGCAGTACTTC. Protein: CASSLGAASYEQYF.

Remarks on this clonotype: As the CDR3 is not closed by the conserved phenylalanine or tryptophan, this likely results from a read error. This chain uses TRBV7-9 with TRBJ2-7; D is uncertain. The CDR3 covers 12 residues. Germline V lookup: CDR1 SEHNR, CDR2 FQNEAQ (reference sequence). The CDR3 region is CVSRTSSCEQYL. For the CDR3, the DNA is TGTGTCAGCAGAACGAGCTCCTGCGAGCAGTACTTA.

Regarding this clonotype: A much larger clone sits a single nucleotide away, making a read error possible. The J gene is TRBJ2-2, the V gene TRBV6-5; 10 bases match TRBD2. CDR1 is MNHEY, CDR2 SVGAGI, per germline. The CDR3 contains 15 residues. CDR3 in amino acids: CASSPSGSGTGELVF. DNA of the CDR3: TGTGCCAGCAGCCCTAGCGGGAGCGGGACCGGGGAGCTGGTTTTT.

A remark on this clonotype: This clone may be a read error of a much larger clone one base away. This chain links TRBV4-1 with TRBJ1-6; 10 positions match TRBD1. The CDR3 loop spans 15 amino acids. Germline V gene lookup returns CDR1 MGHRA and CDR2 YSYEKL. After removal of 3 bases from V and 9 bases from J, the junction contained 5 bases not matched to a gene. CDR3 coding DNA: TGCGCCAGCAGCCAGGGGACAGGGGCCATTTCACCCCTCCACTTT. Residues: CASSQGTGAISPLHF.

Worth noting for this clonotype: One end of the junction varies from germline; a read error may be responsible. The CDR3, as DNA: TGTGCCAGCAGTTACGGGGCCCAGACCTACAATAAGCAGTTCTTC. It specifies CASSYGAQTYNKQFF. The V gene is TRBV6-5, the J gene TRBJ2-1; weak D call: TRBD1 (5 bases). This CDR3 has 15 residues. Germline V lookup: CDR1 MNHEY, CDR2 SVGAGI.

At least ten counts were recorded for this clonotype. The chain uses TRBV12-3 or TRBV12-4 and TRBJ2-7, with 8 nucleotides matching TRBD2. The V and J ends lost 4 bases and 5 bases, in that order; junction bases with no gene match: 7. This CDR3 spans 14 amino acids. CDR3: CASSSDGGGHEQYF. CDR3 coding DNA: TGTGCCAGCAGTTCCGACGGGGGGGGTCACGAGCAGTACTTC.